Given below is one TCR beta chain in context. The antigen is undetermined. This sample is drawn from a study of CD8+ T cells in alopecia areata. RNA was extracted and reverse transcribed into cDNA as the sequencing template. Clones were sequenced by immunoSEQ multiplex PCR, and TCRdb holds only the in-frame ones, with some missing. In the table there are tens of thousands of clones, approximately 60% of which are singletons. V shed 5 bases and J 6 bases; nucleotides not matched to a gene: 8. The germline V gene has CDR1 MNHEY and CDR2 SMNVEV (reference sequence). CDR3 length: 15 amino acids. Study-level findings and limits: Scalp samples also contribute reads from the resident alphabeta T cells found in normal skin.

The chain carries TRBV27 and TRBJ1-5, with TRBD1 matching over 9 bases. The sample was NKG2D-high CD8+ T cells sorted from blood. This TCR derives from a human donor with alopecia areata. The CDR3 nucleotides read TGTGCCAGCAGTCTTACAGGGGGCAGGAGTCAGCCCCAGCATTTT. This sequence encodes CASSLTGGRSQPQHF.